This T cell receptor (beta chain) was found in a study of T cells after posttransplantation cyclophosphamide. V dropped 7 bases and J dropped 6; count of bases not matched to a gene: 11. Germline V CDR1 and CDR2: MDHEN, SYDVKM. The CDR3 extends over 14 amino acids. Profiling relied on immunoSEQ multiplex PCR, and the TCRdb table lists in-frame clones only, not all of them. The table shows several thousand clones, with 80% to 90% occurring only once. The chain is built from TRBV28 and TRBJ2-5, with 7 bases that match TRBD2. This clonotype originated in a woman aged 60-75 years in good health, CMV-negative, and a related stem cell transplant donor. Material: memory CD4+ T cells sorted from PBMCs. CDR3 DNA sequence: TGTGCCAGCATGACCCCGGGACTACTTCAGACCCAGTACTTC. Protein product: CASMTPGLLQTQYF.